Below, one T cell receptor (beta chain) is given with its context. V was cut by 2 bases and J by 5 bases, with 9 bases left in between. The CDR3 totals 14 residues. Germline loops: CDR1 LGHNA, CDR2 YSLEER. This sample was taken from a study of T-cell memory formation after mild COVID-19. TCRdb reprocessed the 5' RACE reads via MiXCR and lists one record per CDR3 protein. In the table there are around 150,000 distinct CDR3 sequences, 11% of which are singletons. V usage is TRBV4-3 and J usage is TRBJ2-2; D remains ambiguous. This clonotype was sampled from a man aged 18 to 29 who had mild COVID-19 (a few samples of this study predate the infection). Cell type and time point are not known. Sequencing input: PBMCs or a T cell subset sorted from them (not recorded which). The CDR3 here is CASSQRLGTGELFF. The CDR3 nucleotides are TGCGCCAGCAGCCAACGTCTTGGGACCGGGGAGCTGTTTTTT.